This is a list of T cell receptor beta chains from one sample in a study of cytomegalovirus exposure and HLA in healthy donors. Produced via immunoSEQ multiplex PCR; TCRdb's table is partial and in-frame only. In the table there are 150,000 to 200,000 clones, about 82% of which are singletons. Sequenced: PBMCs. The source of these receptors is a woman in her late teens or twenties in good health and CMV-seronegative. Both conserved end residues are part of each CDR3. A clone size is listed for some rows: how often the clone was seen (once, few, many), or a class if it is expanded.

V: TRBV2
size: few
J: TRBJ1-6
CDR3: CAKGQSSYNSPLHF

V: TRBV6-5
size: .
J: TRBJ1-2
CDR3: CASKDFANYGYTF

V: TRBV4-1
size: .
J: TRBJ2-5
CDR3: CASSQGGGGAAQYF

V: TRBV6-5
size: .
J: TRBJ2-7
CDR3: CASSYRVEGAHEQYF

V: TRBV6-1
size: .
J: TRBJ1-5
CDR3: CASSEVGAEPQHF

V: TRBV7-9
size: .
J: TRBJ1-1
CDR3: CASSSSGGDEAFF

V: TRBV27
size: .
J: TRBJ2-1
CDR3: CASSLLAGGNEQFF

V: TRBV2
size: .
J: TRBJ2-7
CDR3: CASTTKRGSLYEQYF

V: TRBV5-1
size: .
J: TRBJ2-2
CDR3: CASSLAAGLGTGELFF

V: TRBV7-9
size: .
J: TRBJ2-3
CDR3: CASSLLGLAGGDTQYF

V: TRBV6-5
size: .
J: TRBJ1-1
CDR3: CASSFEMNTEAFF

V: TRBV10-3
size: .
J: TRBJ2-3
CDR3: CAISFQGTDTQYF

V: TRBV5-4
size: .
J: TRBJ2-7
CDR3: CASRNPSDDTYEQYF

V: TRBV2
size: .
J: TRBJ1-5
CDR3: CASSARDSYSNQPQHF

V: TRBV7-2
size: once
J: TRBJ1-2
CDR3: CASSIQEEDRGYGYTF

V: TRBV4-1
size: .
J: TRBJ1-4
CDR3: CASSQDLGATNEKLFF

V: TRBV4-2
size: once
J: TRBJ1-2
CDR3: CASSQSGTTSDGYTF

V: TRBV19
size: .
J: TRBJ1-2
CDR3: CASSLSYGGGQNYGYTF

V: TRBV14
size: .
J: TRBJ2-7
CDR3: CASSQGRDRRFYEQYF

V: TRBV27
size: .
J: TRBJ2-1
CDR3: CASSRGTGGQFF

V: TRBV5-1
size: .
J: TRBJ2-5
CDR3: CASSSPTSQETQYF

V: TRBV5-4
size: once
J: TRBJ1-1
CDR3: CASSLDRGNTEAFF

V: TRBV2
size: .
J: TRBJ1-6
CDR3: CASSLEGWSPLHF